Listed here are 6 T cell receptor beta chains from one sample, sequenced in a study of blood T cell repertoires in COVID-19. Produced via immunoSEQ multiplex PCR; TCRdb's table is partial and in-frame only. This table holds fewer than 250,000 clones, under 85% found once. Sequenced material: peripheral blood. These receptors all stem from a human donor in a cohort sampled during active COVID-19.

DNA of the CDR3: TGTGCCAGCTCACCACTCCCAGGCAGGGCGGCCACTGAAGCTTTCTTT. This codes for CASSPLPGRAATEAFF. V is TRBV18 and J is TRBJ1-1; possibly TRBD1 for D (5 bases). Germline CDR1 reads KGHSH; CDR2 reads LQKENI. The CDR3 runs to 16 residues. V gave up 1 base and J gave up 4 bases, with 16 bases separating them.

CDR3 coding DNA: TGTGCCAGCAGCACTCCTAGCGGGAGGGAAAACATTCAGTACTTC. Protein sequence: CASSTPSGRENIQYF. The rearrangement joins TRBV28 to TRBJ2-4; 12 nucleotides align to TRBD2. The germline CDR1 and CDR2 sequences are MDHEN and SYDVKM. The CDR3 covers 15 residues. J gave up 5 bases and V 6 bases, and 5 bases lay outside the gene matches.

V is TRBV2 and J is TRBJ1-1; 7 bases agree with TRBD1. The CDR3 covers 16 residues. Unmatched junction bases numbered 14, after V lost 5 bases and J lost 5 bases. CDR1 SNHLY and CDR2 FYNNEI come from the germline V gene. The CDR3 DNA is TGTGCCAGCAGTCCGCTAGTGACAGGGTTAAAGACTGAAGCTTTCTTT. Amino acid sequence: CASSPLVTGLKTEAFF.

The chain uses TRBV3-1 (or the pseudogene TRBV3-2) and TRBJ2-2; 8 bases are a match to TRBD1. The CDR3 spans 15 residues. With 1 base clipped from V and 4 bases from J, the junction kept 2 bases outside the gene matches. CDR1 is LGHDT, CDR2 YNNKEL, per germline (reference sequence). CDR3 residues: CASSQGTGGTGELFF. The CDR3, as DNA: TGTGCCAGCAGCCAAGGAACAGGGGGCACCGGGGAGCTGTTTTTT.

The chain combines TRBV5-4 with TRBJ1-4, with D unresolved. This CDR3 has 16 residues. CDR1 SGHNT and CDR2 YYREEE come from the germline V gene (reference sequence). V shed 2 bases and J shed 0 bases, with 11 bases lying between them. The CDR3 DNA reads as TGTGCCAGCAGCTTAAAAAATCGAGCAACTAATGAAAAACTGTTTTTT. It encodes CASSLKNRATNEKLFF.

The CDR3 coding sequence is TGTGCCAGTAGCCCAGGGTGGGACTATGGCTACACCTTC. Protein: CASSPGWDYGYTF. The chain employs TRBV19 and TRBJ1-2, with D perhaps matching TRBD1 (5 bases). Deletions cut 6 bases from V and 3 bases from J, with 11 bases between. CDR3 length: 13 amino acids. The germline CDR1 and CDR2 sequences are LNHDA and SQIVND (reference sequence).